The rows below give T cell receptor beta chains drawn from one sample of a study of CD8 T cells in Susac syndrome. TCRdb analysed the immunoSEQ multiplex PCR reads with MiXCR anew, one entry per CDR3 protein. The sample holds about 300,000 distinct CDR3 sequences, about nine tenths seen once. Sequenced sample: CD8+ T cells from PBMCs. The receptors derive from a human donor with multiple sclerosis. The CDR3 runs from the conserved cysteine through the conserved F or W. A D gene is named only where the DNA matches it firmly.

J gene,D gene,V gene,CDR3 protein
TRBJ1-2,-,TRBV27,CASSLSMTKHGYTF
TRBJ2-7,-,TRBV30,CAWSVSQEQFFGSYEQYF
TRBJ2-1,TRBD2,TRBV7-2,CASSPGTSGGSSYNEQFF
TRBJ2-7,TRBD1,TRBV7-3,CATATGPTYEQYF
TRBJ2-3,-,TRBV7-9,CASSLEGGFTDTQYF
TRBJ2-7,TRBD2,TRBV3-1,CASSSTGLAGEGSYEQYF
TRBJ1-5,-,TRBV15,CATSRQDSNQPQHF
TRBJ2-3,TRBD2,TRBV7-8,CASSSLAGGADTQYF
TRBJ2-5,TRBD1,TRBV28,CASSSTGGIETQYF
TRBJ1-5,-,TRBV15,CATSRTKDPMDQPQHF
TRBJ2-2,-,TRBV15,CATGRRGSEGVGELFF
TRBJ1-6,-,TRBV19,CASSPGSSPLHF
TRBJ2-6,-,TRBV12-3/TRBV12-4,CASNSGGPSGANVLTF
TRBJ2-1,-,TRBV27,CASSLSPWHEQFF
TRBJ2-1,TRBD2,TRBV11-2,CASSLVGGWDNEQFF
TRBJ2-7,TRBD1,TRBV29-1,CSVEIRGRFYEQYF
TRBJ2-1,TRBD2,TRBV7-9,CASSLLSGGPEQFF
TRBJ2-3,TRBD2,TRBV2,CASRGTSGSVDTQYF
TRBJ2-2,-,TRBV29-1,CSVVDGTRYTGELFF
TRBJ1-5,-,TRBV12-3/TRBV12-4,CASSVIGGNQPQHF
TRBJ1-5,-,TRBV6-1,CASSLAQGIGNQPQHF
TRBJ1-5,-,TRBV6-5,CASSYGAVGGNQPQHF
TRBJ1-3,TRBD1,TRBV11-3,CASSLMTGAGNTIYF
TRBJ2-7,-,TRBV4-2,CASSQEGQEASSYEQYF
TRBJ2-3,-,TRBV27,CASSPQSGGPSTDTQYF
TRBJ1-5,TRBD1,TRBV7-8,CASSNLTGRGNQPQHF
TRBJ2-7,-,TRBV10-3,CAISQRGEQYF